What follows describes a single TCR beta chain. This entry comes from a study of blood T cell repertoires in COVID-19. Study context: There were acute and convalescent COVID-19 samples, and they came from the United States, Italy and Spain. T cells, B-cell-depleted T cells, or PBMCs provided the cDNA or gDNA that served as material.

V lost 3 bases to trimming and J lost 4 bases, with 15 bases between them. Germline V CDR1 and CDR2: SNHLY, FYNNEI. The CDR3 has 15 amino acids. Using immunoSEQ multiplex PCR, the repertoire was profiled, and TCRdb retains in-frame clones only, with some absent. Of 200,000 to 250,000 clones detected, approximately 91% appear once; the ten largest clones hold 4.8%. V and J are TRBV2 and TRBJ1-2; D call uncertain. Sequenced material: peripheral blood. The clonotype was recovered from a woman aged 35 to 49 with acute or convalescent COVID-19. The CDR3 here is CASSDNRGRVYGYTF. The DNA of the CDR3 is TGTGCCAGCAGTGATAACCGGGGTCGGGTCTATGGCTACACCTTC. Filled out from reference TRBV2 and TRBJ1-2, the complete variable domain reads EPEVTQTPSHQVTQMGQEVILRCVPISNHLYFYWYRQILGQKVEFLVSFYNNEISEKSEIFDDQFSVERPDGSNFTLKIRSTKLEDSAMYFCASSDNRGRVYGYTFGSGTRLTVV.